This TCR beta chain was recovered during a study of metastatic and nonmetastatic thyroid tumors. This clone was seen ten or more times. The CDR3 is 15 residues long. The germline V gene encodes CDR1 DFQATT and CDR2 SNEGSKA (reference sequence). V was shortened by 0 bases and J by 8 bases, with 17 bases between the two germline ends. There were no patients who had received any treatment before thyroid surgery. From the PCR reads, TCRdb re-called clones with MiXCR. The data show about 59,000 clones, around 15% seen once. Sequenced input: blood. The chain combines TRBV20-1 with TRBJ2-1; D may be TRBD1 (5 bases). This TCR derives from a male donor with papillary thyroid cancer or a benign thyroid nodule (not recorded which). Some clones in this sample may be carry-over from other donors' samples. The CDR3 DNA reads TGCAGTGCTAGAGATCGCAGGGATGCCACATATGAGCAGTTCTTC. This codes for CSARDRRDATYEQFF.